The 23 T cell receptor beta chains listed next were all sequenced from one sample in a study of immune evolution from preneoplasia to lung adenocarcinoma (dated by TCRdb to the early 2020s). The method behind the library was the immunoSEQ multiplex PCR assay. In its TCRdb copy, this immuneACCESS table keeps in-frame sequences only and misses some clones. Where compared with another copy, unresolved V genes explain less than half of these, and the others have no known cause. The sample table records 4,000 to 5,500 clones; 76% of these occur just once. The top ten clones comprise roughly 8.6% of the sample. The sample taken for sequencing was FFPE adjacent normal lung tissue. The receptors here all came from a person aged 60-80 years with lung adenocarcinoma.

This chain connects TRBV11-2 to TRBJ2-7; D perhaps matches TRBD2 (5 bases). CDR1 and CDR2 (germline): SGHAT, FQNNGV. The CDR3 sequence is 14 residues long. V lost 2 bases, J lost 5 bases, and 13 bases lay in between. CDR3 in DNA: TGTGCCAGCAGCTTATTGGGAGAAGCGGACGAGCAGTACTTC. It codes for CASSLLGEADEQYF.

The CDR3 reads CASKREDYEQYF. CDR3 DNA sequence: TGTGCCAGCAAACGGGAGGACTACGAGCAGTACTTC. This chain joins TRBV6-6 and TRBJ2-7; TRBD2 agrees at 7 bases. Trimming at V came to 7 bases and at J to 3 bases, leaving 3 bases not matched to a gene. The CDR3 length is 12 residues. Germline V gene data show CDR1 as MNHNY and CDR2 as SVGAGI (reference sequence).

This clone is classed as medium-sized. The chain recombines TRBV7-2 with TRBJ1-3; D perhaps matches TRBD1 (5 bases). This CDR3 has 17 residues. Germline V gene data show CDR1 as SGHTA and CDR2 as FQGNSA. The ends were cut back, 0 bases at V and 0 bases at J, with 12 bases in the middle. CDR3 bases: TGTGCCAGCAGCTTAGCATTCAGGGCGGTCTCTGGAAACACCATATATTTT. As protein: CASSLAFRAVSGNTIYF.

The CDR3 nucleotides are TGTGCCAGCAGCTCTCAGGCGGAAAATTCACCCCTCCACTTT. As protein: CASSSQAENSPLHF. The chain links TRBV28 to TRBJ1-6; D gene uncertain. Germline V CDR1 and CDR2: MDHEN, SYDVKM. V lost 6 bases, J lost 7 bases, and 13 bases lay in between. The CDR3 loop spans 14 amino acids. Using reference TRBV28 and TRBJ1-6 for the parts outside the CDR3, the full variable domain is DVKVTQSSRYLVKRTGEKVFLECVQDMDHENMFWYRQDPGLGLRLIYFSYDVKMKEKGDIPEGYSVSREKKERFSLILESASTNQTSMYLCASSSQAENSPLHFGNGTRLTVT.

This chain uses TRBV2 with TRBJ1-4; the D is unclear. Trimming left V 6 bases short and J 5 bases short, with 16 bases between. This CDR3 is 15 amino acids long. Germline values: CDR1 SNHLY, CDR2 FYNNEI. The CDR3 nucleotides read TGTGCCAGCAGACTCCTGACCCCGGGAAATGAAAAACTGTTTTTT. Residues: CASRLLTPGNEKLFF.

This chain joins TRBV7-6 and TRBJ2-1, with TRBD2 matching over 14 bases. Germline trimming cut 4 bases from V and 8 bases from J; bases unmatched to any gene: 4. The CDR3 extends over 15 amino acids. Germline V CDR1 and CDR2: SGHVS, FNYEAQ. Written as DNA, the CDR3 is TGTGCCAGCAGCTACGGGACTAGCGGGGGAGATGAGCAGTTCTTC. It yields the protein CASSYGTSGGDEQFF.

The chain couples TRBV2 to TRBJ1-1; possible D gene TRBD1, 5 bases. This CDR3 is 15 amino acids long. CDR1 and CDR2 from the germline V gene are SNHLY and FYNNEI. Between the trimmed V and J ends, which lost 8 bases and 5 bases, there was a span of 21 bases. The CDR3 nucleotides read TGTGCCAGCGGAAAGCTGGGGGGGGTAGGAACTGAAGCTTTCTTT. As protein: CASGKLGGVGTEAFF. The variable domain in full, completed from reference TRBV2 and TRBJ1-1, reads EPEVTQTPSHQVTQMGQEVILRCVPISNHLYFYWYRQILGQKVEFLVSFYNNEISEKSEIFDDQFSVERPDGSNFTLKIRSTKLEDSAMYFCASGKLGGVGTEAFFGQGTRLTVV.

This clone was seen just once. The J gene is TRBJ2-2, the V gene TRBV11-3; D not certain. Trimming removed 3 bases at V and 0 bases at J, with 11 bases between. Germline CDR1 and CDR2: SGHNT and YENEEA. This CDR3 spans 16 amino acids. The CDR3 DNA follows: TGTGCCAGCAGCTTGAGGCCCCTTGCGAACACCGGGGAGCTGTTTTTT. It specifies CASSLRPLANTGELFF.

The CDR3 protein is CASSYGGSRNQPQHF. The DNA for the CDR3 is TGTGCCAGCAGCTACGGGGGGTCTCGCAATCAGCCCCAGCATTTT. V gene TRBV28 combines with J gene TRBJ1-5; D may be TRBD1 (5 bases). This CDR3 region has 15 residues. Looked up from germline, CDR1 is MDHEN and CDR2 is SYDVKM. The ends were cut back, 6 bases at V and 2 bases at J, with 14 bases in the middle.

The chain is built from TRBV19 and TRBJ2-2; 10 nucleotides agree with TRBD1. This CDR3 is built from 16 residues. V lost 6 bases and J lost 5; bases outside the gene matches: 9. Germline assignment: CDR1 LNHDA and CDR2 SQIVND (reference sequence). The CDR3 spells CASSLRQGAGTGELFF. CDR3 nucleotide sequence: TGTGCCAGTAGCCTCCGACAGGGGGCAGGAACCGGGGAGCTGTTTTTT.

The CDR3 sequence: CASSFTNTGELFF. The DNA of the CDR3 is TGCGCCAGCAGCTTTACGAACACCGGGGAGCTGTTTTTT. The V gene is TRBV4-1, the J gene TRBJ2-2; D unresolved. Germline-derived CDR1 and CDR2 are MGHRA and YSYEKL. V lost 5 bases, J lost 0 bases, and 4 bases lay in between. This CDR3 is built from 13 residues.

Only a few counts were recorded for this clone. The chain links TRBV7-2 to TRBJ2-5; D is uncertain. V lost 2 bases, J lost 1 base, and 11 bases lay in between. Germline assignment: CDR1 SGHTA and CDR2 FQGNSA. The CDR3 loop spans 15 amino acids. For the CDR3, the DNA is TGTGCCAGCAGCTTACGGCGTGGGTCCCAAGAGACCCAGTACTTC. It yields the protein CASSLRRGSQETQYF.

The rearrangement uses TRBV7-3 and TRBJ2-3, with D possibly being TRBD2 (5 bases). V was pared by 4 bases and J by 4 bases, with 12 bases between. Germline CDR1 and CDR2: SGHTA and FQGTGA. The CDR3 covers 14 residues. For the CDR3, the DNA is TGTGCCAGCAGCTCGATCGGAGGTGCAGATACGCAGTATTTT. Protein product: CASSSIGGADTQYF.

This clone was found once. The chain employs TRBV6-5 and TRBJ1-2; 8 bases fit TRBD1. The ends lost 7 bases at V and 6 bases at J; junction bases unmatched: 13. Germline CDR1 reads MNHEY; CDR2 reads SVGAGI. The CDR3 has 15 amino acids. The CDR3, as DNA: TGTGCCAGCATAAAATCGGACAGGGTGAATGATGGCTACACCTTC. Translating gives CASIKSDRVNDGYTF.

A single count supports this clone. The V call is TRBV6-5, the J call TRBJ2-4; possibly TRBD2 for D (6 bases). This CDR3 region has 15 residues. Germline V CDR1 and CDR2: MNHEY, SVGAGI. V lost 7 bases, J lost 9 bases, and 22 bases lay in between. As DNA, the CDR3 is TGTGCCAGCACCAGGACGACTCTTAGGGGAGGCATTCAGTACTTC. Translated, it gives CASTRTTLRGGIQYF.

This clone has just a few counts. The chain employs TRBV11-3 and TRBJ2-1, with 11 bases lining up with TRBD2. The CDR3 runs to 15 residues. The ends lost 5 bases at V and 5 bases at J; junction bases unmatched: 5. In germline, CDR1 is SGHNT, CDR2 YENEEA. The DNA of the CDR3 is TGTGCCAGCAGCACACTAGCGGGGGTAAACAATGAGCAGTTCTTC. It specifies CASSTLAGVNNEQFF.

V usage is TRBV4-1 and J usage is TRBJ1-4, with D unresolved. Trimming left V 1 base short and J 5 bases short, with 11 bases between. Germline-derived CDR1 and CDR2 are MGHRA and YSYEKL. The CDR3 sequence is 15 residues long. The CDR3 here is CASSQAFAVNEKLFF. CDR3 sequence (DNA): TGCGCCAGCAGCCAAGCCTTTGCTGTCAATGAAAAACTGTTTTTT.

This clone has more than one count but fewer than ten. The chain couples TRBV4-1 to TRBJ1-6, with 12 bases aligning to TRBD1. Germline lookup yields CDR1 MGHRA and CDR2 YSYEKL. V lost 4 bases to trimming and J lost 8 bases; unmatched junction nucleotides: 12. CDR3 length: 18 residues. CDR3 DNA sequence: TGCGCCAGCAGCCGTGGGGACAGGGGGCGAAACTTGGATTCACCCCTCCACTTT. Amino acids: CASSRGDRGRNLDSPLHF.

The rearrangement uses TRBV10-3 and TRBJ2-2, with 12 bases fitting TRBD2. V lost 3 bases to trimming and J lost 6 bases; unmatched junction nucleotides: 8. The CDR3 length is 17 residues. Germline CDR1 and CDR2: ENHRY and SYGVKD. The CDR3, as DNA: TGTGCCATCAGTGATCCTAGCGGGGGGGCAGGTTCCGGGGAGCTGTTTTTT. Translation: CAISDPSGGAGSGELFF.

The J gene is TRBJ2-2, the V gene TRBV27; TRBD2 agrees at 8 bases. The V gene end was trimmed by 3 bases and the J gene end by 0 bases; junction bases not matched to a gene: 9. This CDR3 comprises 18 residues. Germline loops: CDR1 MNHEY, CDR2 SMNVEV (reference sequence). CDR3: CASSLRSGGGTNTGELFF. In DNA form, the CDR3 reads TGTGCCAGCAGTTTGCGTTCTGGCGGGGGGACGAACACCGGGGAGCTGTTTTTT.

V gene TRBV19 combines with J gene TRBJ2-1, with 11 nucleotides matching TRBD2. Germline V gives CDR1 LNHDA, CDR2 SQIVND (reference sequence). V dropped 7 bases and J dropped 8; count of bases not matched to a gene: 10. The CDR3 has 15 amino acids. CDR3 nucleotides: TGTGCCAGTACCGATAGCGGGAGGGCCGGGCATGAGCAGTTCTTC. Encoded protein: CASTDSGRAGHEQFF. Combining the CDR3 with reference TRBV19 and TRBJ2-1 gives the whole variable domain DGGITQSPKYLFRKEGQNVTLSCEQNLNHDAMYWYRQDPGQGLRLIYYSQIVNDFQKGDIAEGYSVSREKKESFPLTVTSAQKNPTAFYLCASTDSGRAGHEQFFGPGTRLTVL.

The genes are TRBV14 and TRBJ2-1, with TRBD1 as a possible D gene (5 bases). V gave up 4 bases and J gave up 9 bases, with 10 bases separating them. The CDR3 spans 12 residues. Germline V gene lookup returns CDR1 SGHDN and CDR2 FVKESK. This chain's CDR3 is CASSPGSGEQFF. The CDR3 nucleotides read TGTGCCAGCAGCCCAGGGTCGGGTGAGCAGTTCTTC.

The chain uses TRBV2 and TRBJ1-1; D not resolved. CDR3 length equals 13 residues. Germline V gene data show CDR1 as SNHLY and CDR2 as FYNNEI. V lost 10 bases to trimming and J lost 0 bases, with 12 bases between them. CDR3 DNA sequence: TGTGCCACGCGGAAAGACATGAACACTGAAGCTTTCTTT. As protein: CATRKDMNTEAFF. The whole variable domain, filled in from reference TRBV2 and TRBJ1-1, reads EPEVTQTPSHQVTQMGQEVILRCVPISNHLYFYWYRQILGQKVEFLVSFYNNEISEKSEIFDDQFSVERPDGSNFTLKIRSTKLEDSAMYFCATRKDMNTEAFFGQGTRLTVV.